This T cell receptor beta chain emerged from a study of CD4 and CD8 cells across lung adenocarcinoma regions (dated by TCRdb to between 2017 and 2018). Looking at the study overall: The study compared tumor centers with tumor margins to examine intratumor heterogeneity of the T cell receptor repertoire.

Library generation was performed with PCR. TCRdb lists the instrument as HiSeq X Ten. TCRdb trimmed the raw reads at Q25, called clones with MiXCR and kept productive beta chains. Identical CDR3 proteins give one entry, which carries the most common genes and DNA. Here the sample has roughly 19,000 distinct CDR3 sequences; 45% to 60% occur a single time. 50% to 65% of the sample lies in the top ten. This clonotype was seen repeatedly, ten times or more. There is no known antigen for this receptor. It has no much larger one-base neighbor in the sample; base qualities were not kept. Patients with localized lung adenocarcinoma, a subtype of non-small cell lung cancer, were used as donors. The centers of localized lung adenocarcinomas were where the samples came from. For TCR repertoire analysis, CD8+ T cells taken from tumor tissue were profiled apart from CD4+ T cells. The source material was CD8+ T cells from the center of a lung tumor. The sample's cell subset or site, from its label and the paper: tumor center region. This sequence originates from a female donor with lung adenocarcinoma. The CD4 and CD8 labels of this study may be unreliable.

In nucleotides, the sequence is TGTGCCAGCACGAGGGGGGCCTCCTACGAGCAGTACTTC. Its protein product is CASTRGASYEQYF. The chain couples TRBV6-1 to TRBJ2-7, with the D segment possibly TRBD1 or TRBD2, each aligning over 6 bases. V is clipped by 7 bases and J by 0 bases, and the sequence between their germline boundaries is 10 bases long. From a lookup of the germline V gene, CDR1 and CDR2 are MNHNS and SASEGT. The CDR3 starts with the cysteine, ends with the phenylalanine, and has 13 residues. CDR3 DNA is the only sequence kept; it has 39 bases, read in frame from the first base.